The next 8 T cell receptor beta chains were all read from a single sample in a study of shared clonotypes between healthy human individuals. Clones were sequenced by immunoSEQ multiplex PCR, and TCRdb holds only the in-frame ones, with some missing. The sample holds some 1,900,000 clones; less than 95% are singletons and the top ten take approximately 1.2%. Positively selected for CCR7, the CD45RO-negative cells used as naive CD8 cells excluded terminally differentiated effector memory CD45RA+ cells. Sequences were obtained from naive CD8+ T cells sorted from blood. The receptors derive from a man aged 18 to 30 in good health.

V usage is TRBV10-2 and J usage is TRBJ2-3; D possibly corresponds to TRBD1 (6 bases). The CDR3 sequence is 15 residues long. Trimming stripped 7 bases from V and 3 bases from J, with 17 bases between. CDR1 WSHSY and CDR2 SAAADI come from the germline V gene. DNA of the CDR3: TGCGCCAGCACCCAGGACAGCCAACATACAGATACGCAGTATTTT. As protein: CASTQDSQHTDTQYF.

The chain links TRBV5-4 to TRBJ2-7; 12 nucleotides line up with TRBD2. The CDR3 totals 18 residues. The germline V gene encodes CDR1 SGHNT and CDR2 YYREEE (reference sequence). After removal of 1 base from V and 2 bases from J, the junction contained 10 bases not matched to a gene. The CDR3 DNA is TGTGCCAGCAGCTTGACCCTCCTAGGACTAGCGGGGACCTACGAGCAGTACTTC. Residues: CASSLTLLGLAGTYEQYF. The full variable domain, rest sourced from reference TRBV5-4 and TRBJ2-7, is ETGVTQSPTHLIKTRGQQVTLRCSSQSGHNTVSWYQQALGQGPQFIFQYYREEENGRGNFPPRFSGLQFPNYSSELNVNALELDDSALYLCASSLTLLGLAGTYEQYFGPGTRLTVT.

The chain employs TRBV19 and TRBJ1-2, with 8 nucleotides matching TRBD1. CDR1 is LNHDA, CDR2 SQIVND, per germline (reference sequence). The CDR3 consists of 18 residues. The junction had 12 bases not matched to a gene; V was cut back by 1 base and J by 2 bases. The CDR3: CASSIGWTTGVLNYGYTF. CDR3 coding DNA: TGTGCCAGTAGTATAGGTTGGACGACAGGGGTGTTGAACTATGGCTACACCTTC.

The chain is built from TRBV5-4 and TRBJ2-7; D ambiguous. The CDR3 has 15 amino acids. V dropped 6 bases and J dropped 3 bases, with 19 bases sitting between them. Germline V gene sequence: CDR1 SGHNT, CDR2 YYREEE (reference sequence). CDR3 protein: CASTIGPVGRYEQYF. The CDR3 DNA follows: TGTGCCAGCACCATTGGACCGGTTGGCCGCTACGAGCAGTACTTC.

The rearrangement joins TRBV4-1 to TRBJ1-5; no clear D gene. The CDR3 contains 15 residues. Trimming removed 0 bases from V and 7 bases from J, with 13 bases in between. Germline CDR1 reads MGHRA; CDR2 reads YSYEKL. In DNA form, the CDR3 reads TGCGCCAGCAGCCAAGATCAGTTAGGCGGCCAGCCCCAGCATTTT. This codes for CASSQDQLGGQPQHF.

V gene TRBV28 combines with J gene TRBJ1-3; 7 nucleotides match TRBD1. Germline assignment: CDR1 MDHEN and CDR2 SYDVKM. Trimming took 3 bases from V and 7 from J; bases not matched to a gene: 6. This CDR3 is built from 14 residues. The CDR3 DNA follows: TGTGCCAGCAGTTTCAGGCCAGGGGGGAACACCATATATTTT. This translates into CASSFRPGGNTIYF.

V is TRBV16 and J is TRBJ1-2; D perhaps matches TRBD1 (6 bases). This CDR3 contains 16 residues. V lost 3 bases and J lost 4, with 18 bases in between. Germline V gene lookup returns CDR1 KGHSY and CDR2 FQNENV. The CDR3 DNA is TGTGCCAGCAGCCACCTGGACAGTACTCGGGCCTATGGCTACACCTTC. Amino acids: CASSHLDSTRAYGYTF. Looking up the rest from reference TRBV16 and TRBJ1-2 gives the full variable domain: GEEVAQTPKHLVRGEGQKAKLYCAPIKGHSYVFWYQQVLKNEFKFLISFQNENVFDETGMPKERFSAKCLPNSPCSLEIQATKLEDSAVYFCASSHLDSTRAYGYTFGSGTRLTVV.

This clone was found once. The V call is TRBV4-3, the J call TRBJ2-2; D is unresolved. Germline V lookup: CDR1 LGHNA, CDR2 YSLEER. The length of the CDR3 is 16 residues. Trimming shortened V by 1 base and J by 2 bases, and 11 bases separated the two germline ends. CDR3 DNA: TGCGCCAGCAGCCAAGTGGGTGCCGAAAACACCGGGGAGCTGTTTTTT. Amino acids: CASSQVGAENTGELFF.